This T cell receptor beta chain comes out of a study of T cell responses to AZD1222 COVID-19 vaccine (dated by TCRdb to the early 2020s). Describing the broader study: AZD1222 recipients whose second dose came at about 4 weeks and those whose second dose came at about 12 weeks were combined into one group, since spike-specific TCR depth and breadth did not differ between the two schedules. TCR sequencing covered 233 trial participants: 200 to 220 given two doses of AZD1222 and about 26 given two doses of MenACWY control vaccine. Trial participants were enrolled by age into subgroups of 18-55, 56-69 and 70-plus years, and 148, 28 and 57 TCR-sequenced participants, respectively, were included in these subgroups. Study-level results and caveats: Conclusions about previously exposed vaccinees are limited because only five or six AZD1222 recipients were SARS-CoV-2 seropositive at baseline. After two AZD1222 doses, spike-specific TCR breadth and depth were significantly higher than at day 0 and than in MenACWY recipients. Epitopes outside the regions mutated in the B.1.351 and B.1.1.7 variants were reportedly recognized by nearly half of the unique spike-specific TCRs. In the small 56-69-year group, the increase in depth fell short of significance, most likely because of low power. Participants were mostly white British, with more females than males. The authors suggested clonal diversity may have been underestimated. Because no day 14 peak-response samples were available, repertoires were characterized only after the peak T cell response. The whole spike protein was spanned by vaccine-associated CD4 TCRs, and dominant responses were seen in regions 160-218 and 743-854.

The time point label corresponds to: baseline before first vaccination. Vaccinee samples came from UK trials COV001 and COV002, including a single-blind randomized controlled phase 2/3 trial of AZD1222 (ChAdOx1 nCoV-19) in healthy adults. Trial participant PBMC samples were collected at day 0 and day 28 after the second dose for TCRbeta chain sequencing. The CDR3 runs 12 residues from the cysteine to the phenylalanine. The only DNA kept is the CDR3, 36 bases in frame from the first base. Via the germline V gene, CDR1 is MNHEY and CDR2 SVGAGI. V and J lose 7 bases and 11 bases, and a span of 17 bases separates them. In the case of this clone: No cognate antigen has been identified for it. No much larger clone is present one base from it, and per-base qualities are unavailable.

The CDR3 regions of human TCRbeta chains were analyzed by immunosequencing. In the authors' own workflow: TCRs in the repertoires were matched against a reference library of SARS-CoV-2-specific TCRs that had been generated with the MIRA antigen-specificity platform. Breadth was defined as the fraction of unique TCRs that were SARS-CoV-2-associated, and depth was defined as the fraction of total T cells that were SARS-CoV-2-associated. Each spike-specific TCR was assigned to its reactive spike region and to a CD4 or CD8 class using the MIRA data. Log10-transformed breadth and depth values were compared by one-way ANOVA with Sidak's multiple comparisons tests. Imported from immuneACCESS, the table was reduced by TCRdb to in-frame sequences with V and J called. These copies leave out some clones; in studies compared against another copy, an unresolved V gene accounts for under half, and the cause of the remainder is not known. For V, J and clone size, that table is used; D and trimming come from the DNA. The sample table records 140,000 or so clones; about 88% of these occur just once. The ten largest clones represent 4.7% of the sample.

Source: peripheral blood, taken on day 0 of AZD1222 vaccination. The rearranged segments are TRBV6-5 and TRBJ1-1; the D segment cannot be called with confidence. The source is an adult in good health. The bases are TGTGCCAGCATAGGTCAGCAACTTCGCGCTTTCTTT. It specifies CASIGQQLRAFF.